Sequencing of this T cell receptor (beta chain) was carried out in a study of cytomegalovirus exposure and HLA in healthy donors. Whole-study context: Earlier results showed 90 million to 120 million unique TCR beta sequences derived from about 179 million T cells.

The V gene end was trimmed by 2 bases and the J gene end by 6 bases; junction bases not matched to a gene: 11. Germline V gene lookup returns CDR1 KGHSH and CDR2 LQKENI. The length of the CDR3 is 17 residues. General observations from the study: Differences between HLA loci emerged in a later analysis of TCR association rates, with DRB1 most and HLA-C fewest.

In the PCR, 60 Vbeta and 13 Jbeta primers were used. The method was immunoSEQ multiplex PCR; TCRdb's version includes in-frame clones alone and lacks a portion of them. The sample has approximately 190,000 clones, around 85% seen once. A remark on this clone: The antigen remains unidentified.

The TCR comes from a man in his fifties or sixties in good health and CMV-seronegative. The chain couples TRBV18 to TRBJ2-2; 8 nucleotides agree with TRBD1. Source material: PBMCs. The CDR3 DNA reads TGTGCCAGCTCACCATTTTCTGGACAGGGCTATGCCGGGGAGCTGTTTTTT. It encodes CASSPFSGQGYAGELFF.